This TCR beta chain came from a study of blood T cell repertoires in COVID-19. Across the whole study: There were acute and convalescent COVID-19 samples, and they came from the United States, Italy and Spain. From T cells, B-cell-depleted T cells, or PBMCs came the material, which was cDNA or gDNA.

Sequencing was performed with immunoSEQ multiplex PCR; in TCRdb, only in-frame clones are kept and a portion is missing. The table records about 330,000 clones, 88% of them present only once. In germline, CDR1 is SGHAT, CDR2 FQNNGV. V was shortened by 1 base and J by 4 bases, with 8 bases between the two germline ends. CDR3 size: 14 residues. Each recovered donor of Cohort 3 presented with two negative PCRs, clearance, or symptom resolution. The rearrangement links TRBV11-2 to TRBJ1-5; D not certain. This clonotype originated in a young man who had recovered from COVID-19. The material sequenced was PBMCs or T cells enriched from blood (not recorded which). DNA for the CDR3: TGTGCCAGCAGCTTAGTCGCCACAAATCAGCCCCAGCATTTT. It encodes CASSLVATNQPQHF.